A single sample gave rise to the 29 T cell receptor beta chains below, sequenced in a study of cytomegalovirus exposure and HLA in healthy donors. PCR primers comprised 60 Vbeta and 13 Jbeta primers. Measured with immunoSEQ multiplex PCR; TCRdb has only the in-frame clones, and not every one. The sample has under 150,000 clones, about 80% seen once. Sequenced input: PBMCs. These receptors originate from a man between 35 and 55 years old in good health and CMV-seropositive.

This rearrangement joins TRBV7-9 to TRBJ2-3; 8 bases map to TRBD2. This CDR3 has 15 residues. V shed 3 bases and J 3 bases; nucleotides not matched to a gene: 5. Germline V lookup: CDR1 SEHNR, CDR2 FQNEAQ (reference sequence). CDR3 protein: CASSFGGGVTDTQYF. CDR3 DNA: TGTGCCAGCAGCTTCGGGGGGGGTGTTACAGATACGCAGTATTTT.

The rearrangement joins TRBV12-5 to TRBJ2-2, with D possibly TRBD1 on 5 matching bases. The germline gives CDR1 LGHNT, CDR2 FRNRAP. This CDR3 has 19 amino acids. Trimming took off 0 bases at V and 4 bases at J, with 21 bases between the two ends. In DNA form, the CDR3 reads TGTGCTAGTGGTTTGGTTTCCCTCCTCTCTACAGGTTCCACCGGGGAGCTGTTTTTT. The encoded protein is CASGLVSLLSTGSTGELFF.

The chain couples TRBV27 to TRBJ2-3; possible D gene TRBD1, 5 bases. V was cut by 2 bases and J by 1 base, with 10 bases left in between. This CDR3 is 15 amino acids long. CDR1 and CDR2 (germline): MNHEY, SMNVEV (reference sequence). The CDR3 here is CASSLVGRGTDTQYF. CDR3 in DNA: TGTGCCAGCAGTTTAGTAGGCAGGGGCACAGATACGCAGTATTTT.

This clone was counted a few times. The CDR3 DNA follows: TGTGCCAGCAGGAAGGAGGGGACCTACGAGCAGTACTTC. It yields the protein CASRKEGTYEQYF. J is TRBJ2-7 and V is TRBV2; TRBD2 might be the D (6 bases). The germline CDR1 and CDR2 sequences are SNHLY and FYNNEI. CDR3 length: 13 amino acids. Deletions cut 6 bases from V and 2 bases from J, with 11 bases between.

This clone came up a few times. This chain joins TRBV9 and TRBJ2-3; 10 bases match TRBD2. The CDR3 runs 15 residues. CDR1 is SGDLS and CDR2 is YYNGEE in the germline V gene. Unmatched junction bases numbered 6, after V lost 2 bases and J lost 6 bases. The CDR3 region is CASSVSSGRFDTQYF. Written as DNA, the CDR3 is TGTGCCAGCAGCGTCTCTAGCGGGAGATTCGATACGCAGTATTTT.

J is TRBJ2-1 and V is TRBV9, with 12 bases fitting TRBD2. CDR1 is SGDLS and CDR2 is YYNGEE in the germline V gene. The CDR3 length is 17 residues. With V trimmed by 3 bases and J by 8 bases, 12 bases remained unmatched. CDR3 DNA: TGTGCCAGCAGCGAATCCCTTACTAGCGGGAGGAGGGATGAGCAGTTCTTC. This encodes CASSESLTSGRRDEQFF.

The chain links TRBV6-5 to TRBJ2-2, with D maybe TRBD1 (5 bases). Trimming pared 7 bases from V and 0 bases from J, leaving 12 bases between. This CDR3 has 15 residues. The germline gives CDR1 MNHEY, CDR2 SVGAGI. The chain's CDR3 is CASTKTVTNTGELFF. Written as DNA, the CDR3 is TGTGCCAGCACCAAGACAGTTACGAACACCGGGGAGCTGTTTTTT.

The rearrangement links TRBV9 to TRBJ1-5; maybe TRBD1 (5 bases). Trimming removed 3 bases from V and 4 bases from J, with 14 bases in between. The germline V gene encodes CDR1 SGDLS and CDR2 YYNGEE. This CDR3 has 15 residues. The CDR3 reads CASSATATRNQPQHF. CDR3 in DNA: TGTGCCAGCAGCGCGACAGCTACGCGGAATCAGCCCCAGCATTTT. Together with reference TRBV9 and TRBJ1-5, the CDR3 gives the full variable domain: DSGVTQTPKHLITATGQRVTLRCSPRSGDLSVYWYQQSLDQGLQFLIQYYNGEERAKGNILERFSAQQFPDLHSELNLSSLELGDSALYFCASSATATRNQPQHFGDGTRLSIL.

The chain employs TRBV27 and TRBJ2-3; D uncertain. The V gene's germline CDR1 is MNHEY and CDR2 SMNVEV (reference sequence). The CDR3 extends over 14 amino acids. Trimming removed 3 bases at V and 3 bases at J, with 10 bases between. CDR3 DNA: TGTGCCAGCAGTTTCCATAAGAGGACAGATACGCAGTATTTT. This codes for CASSFHKRTDTQYF.

This clone occurred once. The chain couples TRBV9 to TRBJ2-1; D gene unclear. Germline values: CDR1 SGDLS, CDR2 YYNGEE. Trimming left V 4 bases short and J 0 bases short, with 5 bases between. CDR3 length: 13 residues. The CDR3 protein is CASSPSSYNEQFF. In DNA form, the CDR3 reads TGTGCCAGCAGCCCGAGCTCCTACAATGAGCAGTTCTTC. Full variable domain (rest looked up from reference TRBV9 and TRBJ2-1): DSGVTQTPKHLITATGQRVTLRCSPRSGDLSVYWYQQSLDQGLQFLIQYYNGEERAKGNILERFSAQQFPDLHSELNLSSLELGDSALYFCASSPSSYNEQFFGPGTRLTVL.

V gene TRBV7-9 combines with J gene TRBJ2-5, with 14 bases aligning to TRBD2. The CDR3 sequence is 16 residues long. Trimming cost V 3 bases and J 3 bases; bases outside gene matches: 3. In germline, CDR1 is SEHNR, CDR2 FQNEAQ (reference sequence). CDR3 protein: CASSFPGLAGEETQYF. Written as DNA, the CDR3 is TGTGCCAGCAGCTTCCCGGGACTAGCGGGAGAAGAGACCCAGTACTTC.

The rearrangement uses TRBV18 and TRBJ2-1; maybe TRBD1 (5 bases). Between the trimmed V and J ends, which lost 6 bases and 0 bases, there was a span of 12 bases. Germline V gives CDR1 KGHSH, CDR2 LQKENI. This CDR3 spans 15 amino acids. CDR3: CASSQGGSSYNEQFF. The CDR3 bases are TGTGCCAGCTCGCAGGGTGGCAGCTCCTACAATGAGCAGTTCTTC.

Only one count was recorded for this clone. This rearrangement joins TRBV2 to TRBJ2-3; a possible D gene is TRBD2 (5 bases). The CDR3 is 13 residues long. Germline assignment: CDR1 SNHLY and CDR2 FYNNEI. Trimming cost V 6 bases and J 3 bases, with 10 bases left between them. CDR3 loop: CASSREGTDTQYF. In DNA form, the CDR3 reads TGTGCCAGCAGCCGAGAGGGTACAGATACGCAGTATTTT.

V usage is TRBV6-1 and J usage is TRBJ1-1, with a possible D match to TRBD1 (6 bases). This CDR3 spans 13 amino acids. The germline CDR1 and CDR2 sequences are MNHNS and SASEGT. The V end was cut by 3 bases, the J end by 7 bases, with 12 bases between. The CDR3 bases are TGTGCCAGCAGTGAGGACAGTTTCATTGAAGCTTTCTTT. Its protein product is CASSEDSFIEAFF.

Concerning this clone: The sample carries other DNA sequences with the same CDR3. The J gene is TRBJ2-1, the V gene TRBV9, with 8 bases lining up with TRBD2. The CDR3 totals 16 residues. The germline V gene has CDR1 SGDLS and CDR2 YYNGEE. V gave up 3 bases and J gave up 0 bases; unmatched junction bases: 5. The CDR3 sequence: CASSAPSGRSYNEQFF. In DNA, the CDR3 is TGTGCCAGCAGCGCACCTAGCGGGCGCTCCTACAATGAGCAGTTCTTC.

This clone was seen more than once but under ten times. The V and J genes are TRBV10-3 and TRBJ1-2, with TRBD1 matching over 10 bases. V was clipped by 8 bases and J by 4 bases; unmatched bases: 10. CDR3 length: 15 residues. Germline lookup yields CDR1 ENHRY and CDR2 SYGVKD. CDR3 protein: CAIRERDRGIYGYTF. CDR3 sequence (DNA): TGTGCCATCCGGGAGAGGGACAGGGGAATCTATGGCTACACCTTC.

A few counts support this clone. V and J are TRBV5-1 and TRBJ2-3; D is unresolved. The CDR3 runs to 11 residues. Trimming pared 1 base from V and 5 bases from J, leaving 2 bases between. In germline, CDR1 is SGHRS, CDR2 YFSETQ. CDR3 coding DNA: TGCGCCAGCAGCTTGCTAGATACGCAGTATTTT. This encodes CASSLLDTQYF.

The chain couples TRBV18 to TRBJ1-5; a weak D match, TRBD1 (6 bases). The germline CDR1 and CDR2 sequences are KGHSH and LQKENI. The CDR3 totals 15 residues. V lost 6 bases, J lost 6 bases, and 18 bases lay in between. CDR3 region: CASSVGQGLSQPQHF. Here the CDR3 DNA reads TGTGCCAGCTCGGTGGGGCAGGGGTTAAGTCAGCCCCAGCATTTT.

In its sample, this clone was seen a few times. The chain combines TRBV6-5 with TRBJ1-3, with 9 nucleotides matching TRBD1. V shed 6 bases and J 6 bases; nucleotides not matched to a gene: 6. Germline CDR1 reads MNHEY; CDR2 reads SVGAGI. There are 14 residues in the CDR3. CDR3 amino acids: CASRDGQGKNTIYF. CDR3 nucleotides: TGTGCCAGCAGGGATGGACAGGGGAAAAACACCATATATTTT.

The chain employs TRBV7-2 and TRBJ2-1; 10 bases line up with TRBD2. Germline trimming cut 1 base from V and 4 bases from J; bases unmatched to any gene: 4. Germline CDR1 and CDR2: SGHTA and FQGNSA. The CDR3 spans 16 residues. CDR3 in amino acids: CASSLGGLAKYNEQFF. CDR3 bases: TGTGCCAGCAGCTTAGGGGGACTAGCGAAGTACAATGAGCAGTTCTTC.

CDR3 loop: CAISLSNEQFF. CDR3 sequence (DNA): TGTGCCATCAGCCTTAGCAATGAGCAGTTCTTC. This chain joins TRBV10-3 and TRBJ2-1; D remains unclear. This CDR3 contains 11 residues. In germline, CDR1 is ENHRY, CDR2 SYGVKD. The ends were cut back, 6 bases at V and 6 bases at J, with 6 bases in the middle.

V is TRBV25-1 and J is TRBJ1-1; a possible D gene is TRBD1 (6 bases). Between the trimmed V and J ends, which lost 1 base and 4 bases, there was a span of 19 bases. The CDR3 covers 17 residues. CDR1 MGHDK and CDR2 SYGVNS come from the germline V gene. CDR3 in amino acids: CASSEFHRQGRGTEAFF. The DNA of the CDR3 is TGTGCCAGCAGTGAATTCCATCGGCAGGGCAGGGGCACTGAAGCTTTCTTT. Based on the CDR3 plus reference TRBV25-1 and TRBJ1-1, the full variable domain is EADIYQTPRYLVIGTGKKITLECSQTMGHDKMYWYQQDPGMELHLIHYSYGVNSTEKGDLSSESTVSRIRTEHFPLTLESARPSHTSQYLCASSEFHRQGRGTEAFFGQGTRLTVV.

The chain is built from TRBV11-3 and TRBJ1-1; TRBD1 is a possible D gene (5 bases). Germline V gives CDR1 SGHNT, CDR2 YENEEA. Trimming cost V 6 bases and J 4 bases, with 12 bases left between them. This CDR3 is 13 amino acids long. The CDR3 nucleotides read TGTGCCAGCAGTGAAATGGGGGGCACTGAAGCTTTCTTT. This codes for CASSEMGGTEAFF.

The chain combines TRBV7-9 with TRBJ2-7; the D gene is possibly TRBD2 (7 bases). Looked up from germline, CDR1 is SEHNR and CDR2 is FQNEAQ (reference sequence). The V end lost 0 bases, the J end lost 1 base, and 16 bases lay between the germline ends. CDR3 length: 17 residues. The CDR3 sequence: CASSLAGGGLWSYEQYF. The CDR3 DNA sequence: TGTGCCAGCAGCTTAGCGGGGGGGGGCTTATGGTCCTACGAGCAGTACTTC.

The rearrangement joins TRBV18 to TRBJ2-7; 14 bases line up with TRBD2. CDR1 KGHSH and CDR2 LQKENI come from the germline V gene. V gave up 6 bases and J gave up 6 bases; unmatched junction bases: 7. This CDR3 has 15 residues. In DNA form, the CDR3 reads TGTGCCAGCTCGCCCGGGACTAGCGGGAGTGGCGAGCAGTACTTC. This gives the protein CASSPGTSGSGEQYF.

J is TRBJ2-1 and V is TRBV4-1; D possibly corresponds to TRBD2 (6 bases). V was trimmed by 5 bases and J by 5 bases, leaving 19 bases between them. The CDR3 extends over 16 amino acids. In germline, CDR1 is MGHRA, CDR2 YSYEKL. CDR3: CASSYSFRDSNNEQFF. The CDR3 DNA is TGCGCCAGCAGCTACTCTTTCCGGGACTCGAACAATGAGCAGTTCTTC.

A few counts support this clone. The gene calls are TRBV7-2 and TRBJ2-7; D is unresolved. V gave up 4 bases and J gave up 4 bases, with 11 bases separating them. This CDR3 is built from 13 residues. Germline values: CDR1 SGHTA, CDR2 FQGNSA. The CDR3 region is CASSSSRVYEQYF. The CDR3 coding sequence is TGTGCCAGCAGCTCAAGTCGGGTATACGAGCAGTACTTC.

The table lists this clone with a count of one. The chain links TRBV4-1 to TRBJ1-4; 7 bases align to TRBD1. J lost 10 bases, V lost 3 bases, and 5 bases had no gene match. There are 13 residues in the CDR3. The germline gives CDR1 MGHRA, CDR2 YSYEKL. The CDR3 is CASSQGTEGKLFF. CDR3 DNA: TGCGCCAGCAGCCAGGGGACAGAGGGAAAACTGTTTTTT.

The rearrangement uses TRBV19 and TRBJ2-3; 7 bases are a match to TRBD1. CDR1 is LNHDA and CDR2 is SQIVND in the germline V gene (reference sequence). With 0 bases clipped from V and 1 base from J, the junction kept 7 bases outside the gene matches. This CDR3 contains 17 residues. CDR3 sequence reads: CASSIDRQGRGTDTQYF. CDR3 DNA: TGTGCCAGTAGTATAGATCGACAGGGACGGGGCACAGATACGCAGTATTTT.